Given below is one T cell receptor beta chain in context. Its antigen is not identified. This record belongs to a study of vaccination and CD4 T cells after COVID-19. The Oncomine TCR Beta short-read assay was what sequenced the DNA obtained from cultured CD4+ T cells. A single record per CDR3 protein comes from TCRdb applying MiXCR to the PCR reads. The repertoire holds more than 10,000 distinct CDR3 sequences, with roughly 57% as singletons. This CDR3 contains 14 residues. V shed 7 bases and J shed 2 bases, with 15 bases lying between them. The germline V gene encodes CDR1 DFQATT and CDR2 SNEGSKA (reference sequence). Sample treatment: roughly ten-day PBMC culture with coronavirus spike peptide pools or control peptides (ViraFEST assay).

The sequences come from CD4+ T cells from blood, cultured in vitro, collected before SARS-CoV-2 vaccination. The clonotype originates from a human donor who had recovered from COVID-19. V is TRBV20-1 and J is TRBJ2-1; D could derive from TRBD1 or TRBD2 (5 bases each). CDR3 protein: CSGRRDLTYNEQFF. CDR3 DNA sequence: TGCAGTGGGCGCCGGGACCTTACCTACAATGAGCAGTTCTTC.